One sample yielded the 6 T cell receptor beta chains listed below, sequenced in a study of blood T cells in healthy people across ages. A second PCR, run for about 7 to 11 cycles, used a sample-barcoded 5' primer plus a J-beta primer mix. A single record per CDR3 protein comes from TCRdb applying MiXCR to the 5' RACE reads. The repertoire consists of around 1,100,000 distinct CDR3 sequences, with around two fifths occurring once and the leading ten covering roughly 14%. What was sequenced was blood. These TCRs come from a man younger than 35 in good health.

This clonotype was counted a few times. This rearrangement joins TRBV7-8 to TRBJ1-2; D may be TRBD1 (6 bases). The CDR3 is made up of 18 amino acids. V was clipped by 1 base and J by 1 base, with 19 bases between them. Germline lookup yields CDR1 SGHVS and CDR2 FQNEAQ. CDR3 amino acids: CASSLEGVHRDVNYGYTF. For the CDR3, the DNA is TGTGCCAGCAGCTTAGAGGGTGTTCACAGGGACGTTAACTATGGCTACACCTTC.

The chain is built from TRBV7-9 and TRBJ2-5; a weak D match, TRBD1 (6 bases). Trimming cost V 4 bases and J 4 bases, with 16 bases left between them. Germline CDR1 reads SEHNR; CDR2 reads FQNEAQ (reference sequence). The CDR3 runs 15 residues. This CDR3 is CASSSPGQLRETQYF. CDR3 DNA: TGTGCCAGCAGCTCGCCGGGACAACTTCGAGAGACCCAGTACTTC.

This clonotype was seen a few times. The chain combines TRBV4-2 with TRBJ2-7, with D unresolved. The CDR3 is 16 residues long. Germline-derived CDR1 and CDR2 are LGHNA and YNFKEQ. Trimming pared 0 bases from V and 5 bases from J, leaving 17 bases between. The CDR3 loop reads CASSQEVRESYNEQYF. The CDR3 region has the DNA TGTGCCAGCAGCCAAGAGGTTCGCGAGAGTTACAACGAGCAGTACTTC.

The chain couples TRBV7-2 to TRBJ1-1; weak D call: TRBD1 (5 bases). Germline CDR1 and CDR2: SGHTA and FQGNSA. Between the trimmed V and J ends, which lost 2 bases and 8 bases, there was a span of 12 bases. This CDR3 has 13 residues. CDR3 protein: CASSLFQGVEAFF. For the CDR3, the DNA is TGTGCCAGCAGCTTATTTCAGGGAGTAGAAGCTTTCTTT.

This clonotype appeared a few times. V usage is TRBV4-3 and J usage is TRBJ2-7; D call uncertain. With 0 bases removed from V and 1 base from J, the gap between germline ends came to 7 bases. The CDR3 is 14 amino acids. Germline loops: CDR1 LGHNA, CDR2 YSLEER. In DNA, the CDR3 is TGCGCCAGCAGCCAAGATTTCGGATCCTACGAGCAGTACTTC. Protein product: CASSQDFGSYEQYF.

V gene TRBV4-3 combines with J gene TRBJ2-1, with 8 bases fitting TRBD2. This CDR3 comprises 15 residues. V lost 4 bases, J lost 9 bases, and 11 bases stayed unmatched. CDR1 and CDR2 from the germline V gene are LGHNA and YSLEER. The DNA of the CDR3 is TGCGCCAGCAGCCCAAACCGGGCGGGAGGAAGTGAGCAGTTCTTC. Protein sequence: CASSPNRAGGSEQFF.